The 18 T cell receptor beta chains presented below share a single source sample, sequenced in a study of beta chain features in type 1 diabetes. Of the isolated RNA, all was reverse transcribed, and so the sequenced material was expressed TCRB transcripts. The protocol was immunoSEQ multiplex PCR, while the TCRdb copy is restricted to in-frame clones and leaves out a portion. The sample has roughly 100,000 clones, about 26% seen once. Which antigens these TCRs recognize remains unknown. Overall study findings and caveats: Type 1 diabetes patients had TCRB CDR3s that were shorter (moderately but significantly so) in all four CD4+ subsets.

Specimen: central memory CD4+ T cells from blood. These receptor sequences come from a woman aged 18-30 years with type 1 diabetes.

In this sample, this clone turned up a few times. The chain recombines TRBV2 with TRBJ2-4, with TRBD2 identical over 7 bases. Germline loops: CDR1 SNHLY, CDR2 FYNNEI. V trimming: 6 bases; J trimming: 0 bases; junction bases outside the gene matches: 5. The CDR3 extends over 15 amino acids. This chain's CDR3 is CASRIAGIAKNIQYF. CDR3 in DNA: TGTGCCAGCAGGATAGCGGGTATAGCCAAAAACATTCAGTACTTC.

The J gene is TRBJ2-5, the V gene TRBV12-5; 11 nucleotides match TRBD2. The CDR3 is made up of 16 amino acids. CDR1 and CDR2 from the germline V gene are LGHNT and FRNRAP. V trimming: 6 bases; J trimming: 5 bases; junction bases outside the gene matches: 11. The CDR3 coding sequence is TGTGCTAGTGGCCCTCCTCTAGCGGGAGGCCGGGAGACCCAGTACTTC. Its protein product is CASGPPLAGGRETQYF.

This clone was seen more than once but under ten times. This chain links TRBV18 with TRBJ2-1; TRBD2 is a possible D gene (6 bases). The length of the CDR3 is 14 residues. The V gene lost 3 bases and the J gene lost 9 bases, with 15 bases spanning the gap. Germline-derived CDR1 and CDR2 are KGHSH and LQKENI. CDR3 sequence reads: CASSPQTRFSEQFF. In DNA form, the CDR3 reads TGTGCCAGCTCACCCCAGACTAGATTCAGTGAGCAGTTCTTC.

The chain joins TRBV18 to TRBJ2-5; 11 nucleotides align to TRBD1. The V and J ends lost 6 bases and 2 bases, in that order; junction bases with no gene match: 11. Germline lookup yields CDR1 KGHSH and CDR2 LQKENI. The CDR3 totals 17 residues. The CDR3, as DNA: TGTGCCAGCTCCCCCGGGACAGGGGGATCGGGACAAGAGACCCAGTACTTC. Translated, it gives CASSPGTGGSGQETQYF.

The chain carries TRBV7-9 and TRBJ2-5; 9 positions agree with TRBD1. The CDR3 totals 14 residues. Trimming took 4 bases from V and 5 from J; bases not matched to a gene: 5. From germline, CDR1 is SEHNR and CDR2 FQNEAQ (reference sequence). The CDR3 reads CASSSWTGEETQYF. The CDR3 nucleotides are TGTGCCAGCAGCTCCTGGACAGGGGAGGAGACCCAGTACTTC.

The chain employs TRBV9 and TRBJ1-6; D is possibly TRBD1 (6 bases). V was clipped by 3 bases and J by 10 bases, with 14 bases between them. The CDR3 covers 14 residues. Germline CDR1 and CDR2: SGDLS and YYNGEE. The CDR3 region has the DNA TGTGCCAGCAGCGCGGGTCAGGGGTACTCACCCCTCCACTTT. Amino acid sequence: CASSAGQGYSPLHF.

The sample holds many counts of this clone. The CDR3 coding sequence is TGCAGCGTCCTAGTAGGTAGTAGCGGGATTTCCTACAATGAGCAGTTCTTC. Amino acids: CSVLVGSSGISYNEQFF. The chain combines TRBV29-1 with TRBJ2-1; TRBD2 agrees at 8 bases. The CDR3 contains 17 residues. CDR1 and CDR2 from the germline V gene are SQVTM and ANQGSEA. Trimming removed 6 bases from V and 1 base from J; junction bases left unmatched: 14.

This chain links TRBV9 with TRBJ2-3; unclear D gene. The germline V gene encodes CDR1 SGDLS and CDR2 YYNGEE. The V and J ends lost 1 base and 2 bases respectively, with 11 bases between them. CDR3 size: 15 residues. CDR3 in DNA: TGTGCCAGCAGCGTACTGAGTATGATCACAGATACGCAGTATTTT. Amino acids: CASSVLSMITDTQYF.

The CDR3 coding sequence is TGCGCCAGCAGCCTGGGACTCAACACCGGGGAGCTGTTTTTT. Its protein is CASSLGLNTGELFF. The chain combines TRBV5-1 with TRBJ2-2, with D possibly matching TRBD2 (6 bases). Germline CDR1 is SGHRS and CDR2 is YFSETQ. Trimming stripped 4 bases from V and 2 bases from J, with 9 bases between. The CDR3 has 14 amino acids.

The V gene is TRBV18, the J gene TRBJ2-2; 8 positions agree with TRBD1. Germline lookup yields CDR1 KGHSH and CDR2 LQKENI. Trimming cost V 4 bases and J 6 bases; bases outside gene matches: 7. The CDR3 covers 15 residues. The chain's CDR3 is CASSRDSTGAGELFF. The CDR3 DNA reads as TGTGCCAGCTCACGGGATTCGACAGGGGCCGGGGAGCTGTTTTTT.

This clone was seen once. This chain connects TRBV5-1 to TRBJ2-1; 9 nucleotides agree with TRBD2. The CDR3 extends over 15 amino acids. Germline V gene sequence: CDR1 SGHRS, CDR2 YFSETQ. Unmatched junction bases numbered 9, after V lost 5 bases and J lost 6 bases. DNA for the CDR3: TGCGCCAGCAGGGGAGGCGGGAGGGCACCCAATGAGCAGTTCTTC. Translating gives CASRGGGRAPNEQFF.

The chain is built from TRBV6-5 and TRBJ1-1; 7 nucleotides line up with TRBD1. Germline CDR1 is MNHEY and CDR2 is SVGAGI. This CDR3 region has 13 residues. Trimming cost V 0 bases and J 8 bases; bases outside gene matches: 3. The CDR3 sequence is CASSYSDRAEAFF. CDR3 sequence (DNA): TGTGCCAGCAGTTACTCCGACAGGGCCGAAGCTTTCTTT.

In its sample, this clone was seen a few times. The chain carries TRBV2 and TRBJ1-5; D is unclear. The CDR3 consists of 13 residues. With 7 bases removed from V and 4 bases from J, the gap between germline ends came to 11 bases. In germline, CDR1 is SNHLY, CDR2 FYNNEI. CDR3 sequence reads: CASTRGINQPQHF. The CDR3 DNA sequence: TGTGCCAGCACTCGAGGGATTAATCAGCCCCAGCATTTT.

A few counts support this clone. The chain joins TRBV30 to TRBJ2-7; 8 bases match TRBD2. The germline CDR1 and CDR2 sequences are GTSNPN and SVGIG (reference sequence). This CDR3 region has 16 residues. Unmatched junction bases numbered 17, after V lost 8 bases and J lost 2 bases. DNA for the CDR3: TGTGCCCGGGGGGGGCGGGAGAGGGGACTCCCCTACGAGCAGTACGTC. This gives the protein CARGGRERGLPYEQYV.

This clone turned up a few times. CDR3 DNA sequence: TGCGCCAGCAGCCAAGGCCCCGGACAGGGGTACACCTTC. This sequence encodes CASSQGPGQGYTF. V is TRBV4-1 and J is TRBJ1-2, with 9 bases identical to TRBD1. V dropped 1 base and J dropped 11; count of bases not matched to a gene: 5. CDR1 is MGHRA, CDR2 YSYEKL, per germline. The CDR3 has 13 residues.

This chain uses TRBV7-2 with TRBJ1-5; 9 bases align to TRBD1. In germline, CDR1 is SGHTA, CDR2 FQGNSA. V gave up 3 bases and J gave up 6 bases; unmatched junction bases: 6. CDR3 size: 15 residues. DNA of the CDR3: TGTGCCAGCAGCTTCACAGGGGGCGCGGGTCAGCCCCAGCATTTT. Translated: CASSFTGGAGQPQHF.

The V gene is TRBV9, the J gene TRBJ1-1, with TRBD1 identical over 7 bases. Trimming took 3 bases from V and 3 from J; bases not matched to a gene: 8. Per germline, CDR1 SGDLS and CDR2 YYNGEE. The length of the CDR3 is 15 residues. The CDR3 DNA is TGTGCCAGCAGCGCCTCTCGAGGGGGCCACACTGAAGCTTTCTTT. Its protein is CASSASRGGHTEAFF.

The chain joins TRBV15 to TRBJ2-1; TRBD2 matches 13 bases. CDR1 is LNHNV and CDR2 is YYDKDF in the germline V gene (reference sequence). V trimming: 0 bases; J trimming: 6 bases; junction bases outside the gene matches: 5. The CDR3 runs 17 residues. The CDR3 DNA is TGTGCCACCAGCAGAGATTGGGGACTAGCGGGAAGCAATGAGCAGTTCTTC. Amino acid sequence: CATSRDWGLAGSNEQFF.